These T cell receptor beta chains were read from a single sample in a study of CD8+CD57+ T cells in acquired aplastic anemia. MiXCR was run by TCRdb on the reads, yielding one entry per CDR3 protein. Here the sample spans a few hundred thousand distinct CDR3 sequences, around 72% being singletons. The specimen was sorted CD4+, CD8+, or CD8+CD57+ T cells (not recorded which) from PBMCs. These receptor sequences come from a human donor in good health, serving as a control. Both conserved end residues are trimmed from each CDR3.

>TRBV9|TRBJ2-7
ASSVMNEQFFEQY
>TRBV24-1|TRBJ1-5
ATSSDTGNQTKH
>TRBV7-2|TRBJ2-7
ASSYTGSPLHF
>TRBV5-1|-
ASSLARTGRTDTQH
>TRBV3-2|TRBJ1-2
ASSQEGPFYGHT
>TRBV9|TRBJ2-5
ASSVELAGHQETQY
>TRBV9|TRBJ1-3
ASSGGARGNTIY
>TRBV6-5|TRBJ2-1
ATTEGAGVSEQF
>TRBV7-3|TRBJ2-5
ASSPESGAGHPSQY
>TRBV2|TRBJ2-7
ASSRRGGITGELY
>TRBV9|TRBJ2-5
ASCADRGRGTED
>TRBV5-1|TRBJ2-3
ASSLAGNENTDTQY
>TRBV25-1|TRBJ2-5
ASSEFGGGEETQY
>TRBV12-3/TRBV12-4|TRBJ1-2
ASSPYRGQGGYT
>TRBV9|TRBJ1-5
ASSRGGQGNQPQH
>TRBV15|TRBJ1-2
ATSKGGGRGHGYT
>TRBV5-6|TRBJ2-5
ASSRTQGAGETQY
>TRBV20-1|TRBJ1-1
SADRGDTEAF
>TRBV7-2|TRBJ1-6
ASSRRGYSASLH
>TRBV6-1|TRBJ2-3
ASSRDRGSDTQY
>TRBV2|TRBJ2-2
ASSRQGFNTGELF
>TRBV6-4|TRBJ2-5
ASIAGGLQRETQY
>TRBV2|TRBJ2-2
ASLRGAGELF
>TRBV15|TRBJ1-3
ATSRDGVSGNTIY
>TRBV12-3/TRBV12-4|TRBJ1-2
ASSAGVTGYGYT
>TRBV20-1|TRBJ1-1
SASGQTENSEAF
>TRBV7-2|TRBJ2-7
ASSFDRGEQY
>TRBV9|TRBJ1-3
ASSLGGTRKENTIY
>TRBV7-2|TRBJ1-5
ASSLRTEGNQPQH
>TRBV6-1|TRBJ1-6
ASSQGTNNSPLH
>TRBV7-8|-
ASSPSWGDAQY
>TRBV19|TRBJ1-4
ASSWTGETNEKLF
>TRBV7-6|TRBJ1-1
ASEPELLRAVLR
>TRBV5-5|TRBJ1-3
ASSVAGVGNTIY
>TRBV7-2|TRBJ2-1
ASSLGGSLRASSLYNEQF
>TRBV20-1|TRBJ1-5
SGRGRSNEQH
>TRBV7-9|TRBJ1-1
ASSPWGTGLF
>TRBV7-2|TRBJ2-7
ASSLGAGGLIDKY
>TRBV20-1|TRBJ2-1
SANPVQAYNEQF
>TRBV6-6|TRBJ2-7
ASSYNPSSYEQY
>TRBV7-2|TRBJ2-3
ASSFSSGGASSTDTQY
>TRBV4-3|TRBJ2-1
ASSQTGTGGGNEQF
>TRBV20-1|TRBJ2-7
SANSRSGSRSEQY
>TRBV7-6|TRBJ2-7
ASSLQGGYEQY
>TRBV2|TRBJ1-1
ASSAMQDGSGNTEAF
>TRBV6-5|TRBJ1-2
ASSRGTGGNYGYT
>TRBV12-3/TRBV12-4|TRBJ1-2
ASRIQGDYGYT
>TRBV6-5|TRBJ2-5
ASSYSGSNRGETQY
>TRBV29-1|TRBJ1-1
SVYRQANTEAF
>TRBV20-1|TRBJ2-1
SARSGAGRQF
>TRBV11-2|TRBJ2-7
ASSSSFSGGADEQH
>TRBV12-3/TRBV12-4|TRBJ1-2
ASREAGQGRRNGYT
>TRBV29-1|TRBJ1-2
SVEGRGWDYT
>TRBV6-1|TRBJ1-1
ASSDWVGLGNTEAF
>TRBV20-1|TRBJ2-7
SARDRVDEQY
>TRBV15|TRBJ1-6
AASRAGDQTPLH
>TRBV20-1|TRBJ1-5
SASGTDPNQPQH